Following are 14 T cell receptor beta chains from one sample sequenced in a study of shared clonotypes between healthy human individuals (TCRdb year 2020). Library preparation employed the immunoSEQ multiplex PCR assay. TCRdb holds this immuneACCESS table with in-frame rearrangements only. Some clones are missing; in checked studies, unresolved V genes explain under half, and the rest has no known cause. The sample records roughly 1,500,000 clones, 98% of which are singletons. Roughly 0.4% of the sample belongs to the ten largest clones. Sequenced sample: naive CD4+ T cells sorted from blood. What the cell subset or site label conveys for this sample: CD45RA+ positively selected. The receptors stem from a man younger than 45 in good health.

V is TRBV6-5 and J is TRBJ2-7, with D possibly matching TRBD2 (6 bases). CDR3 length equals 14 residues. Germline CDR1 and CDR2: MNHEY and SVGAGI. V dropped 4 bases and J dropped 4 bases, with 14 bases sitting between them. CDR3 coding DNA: TGTGCCAGCAGTTTACTGATCGGGACTTACGAGCAGTACTTC. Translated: CASSLLIGTYEQYF.

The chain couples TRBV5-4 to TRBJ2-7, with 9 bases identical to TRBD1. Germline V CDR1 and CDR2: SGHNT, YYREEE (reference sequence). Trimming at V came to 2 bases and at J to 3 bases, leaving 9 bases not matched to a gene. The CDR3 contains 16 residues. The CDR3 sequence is CASSFQFPGQGYEQYF. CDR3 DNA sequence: TGTGCCAGCAGCTTCCAATTTCCGGGACAGGGCTACGAGCAGTACTTC.

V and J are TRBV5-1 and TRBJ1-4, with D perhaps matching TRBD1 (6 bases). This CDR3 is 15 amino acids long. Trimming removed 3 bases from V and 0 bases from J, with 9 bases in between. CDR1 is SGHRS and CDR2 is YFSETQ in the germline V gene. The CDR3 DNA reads TGCGCCAGCAGCTGGGGGCTTTCAACTAATGAAAAACTGTTTTTT. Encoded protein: CASSWGLSTNEKLFF.

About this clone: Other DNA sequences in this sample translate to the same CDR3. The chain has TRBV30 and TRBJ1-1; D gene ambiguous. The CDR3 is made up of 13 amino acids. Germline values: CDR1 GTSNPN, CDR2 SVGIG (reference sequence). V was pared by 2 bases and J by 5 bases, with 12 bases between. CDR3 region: CAWSPRRGTEAFF. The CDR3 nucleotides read TGTGCCTGGAGTCCAAGACGTGGGACTGAAGCTTTCTTT.

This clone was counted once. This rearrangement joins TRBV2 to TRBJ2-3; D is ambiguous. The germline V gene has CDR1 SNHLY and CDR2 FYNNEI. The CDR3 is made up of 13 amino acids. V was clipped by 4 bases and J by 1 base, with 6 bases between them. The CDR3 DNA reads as TGTGCCAGCAGTGGTGAGGGCACAGATACGCAGTATTTT. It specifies CASSGEGTDTQYF.

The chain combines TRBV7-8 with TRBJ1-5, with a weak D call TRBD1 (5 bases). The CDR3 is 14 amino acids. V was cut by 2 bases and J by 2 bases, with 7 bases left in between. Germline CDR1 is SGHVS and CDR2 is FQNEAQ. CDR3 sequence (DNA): TGTGCCAGCAGCTTACAGGGTCGCAATCAGCCCCAGCATTTT. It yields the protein CASSLQGRNQPQHF.

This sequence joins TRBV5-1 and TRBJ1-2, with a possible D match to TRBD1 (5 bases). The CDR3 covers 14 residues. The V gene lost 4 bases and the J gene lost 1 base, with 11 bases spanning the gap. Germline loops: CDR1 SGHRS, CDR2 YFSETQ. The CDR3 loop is CASSTRDLNYGYTF. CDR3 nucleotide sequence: TGCGCCAGCAGCACCAGGGACCTTAACTATGGCTACACCTTC. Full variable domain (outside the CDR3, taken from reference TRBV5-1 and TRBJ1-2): KAGVTQTPRYLIKTRGQQVTLSCSPISGHRSVSWYQQTPGQGLQFLFEYFSETQRNKGNFPGRFSGRQFSNSRSEMNVSTLELGDSALYLCASSTRDLNYGYTFGSGTRLTVV.

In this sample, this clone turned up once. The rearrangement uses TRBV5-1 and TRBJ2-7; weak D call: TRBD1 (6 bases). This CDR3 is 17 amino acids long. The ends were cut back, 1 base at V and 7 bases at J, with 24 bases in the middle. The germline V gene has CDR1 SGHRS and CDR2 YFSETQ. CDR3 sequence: CASSLWGGDITLGEQYF. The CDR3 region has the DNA TGCGCCAGCAGCTTGTGGGGTGGGGACATCACCCTTGGGGAGCAGTACTTC.

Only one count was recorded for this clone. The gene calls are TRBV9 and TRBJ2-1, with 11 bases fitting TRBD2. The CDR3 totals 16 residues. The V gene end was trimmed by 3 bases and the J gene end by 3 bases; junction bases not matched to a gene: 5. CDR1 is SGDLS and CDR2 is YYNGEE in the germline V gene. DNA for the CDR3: TGTGCCAGCAGCGCTGGGACTAGCGGCTACTACAATGAGCAGTTCTTC. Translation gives CASSAGTSGYYNEQFF.

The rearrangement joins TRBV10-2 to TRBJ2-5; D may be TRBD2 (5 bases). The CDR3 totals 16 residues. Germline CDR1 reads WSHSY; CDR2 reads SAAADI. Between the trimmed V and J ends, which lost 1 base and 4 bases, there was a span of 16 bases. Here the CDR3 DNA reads TGCGCCAGCAGTGAGTTCAGCGAGGGTAAGGGAGAGACCCAGTACTTC. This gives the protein CASSEFSEGKGETQYF.

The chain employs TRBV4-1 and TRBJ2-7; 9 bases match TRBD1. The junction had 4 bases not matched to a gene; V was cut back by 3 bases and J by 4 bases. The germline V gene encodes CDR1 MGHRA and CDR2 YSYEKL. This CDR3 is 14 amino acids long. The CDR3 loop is CASSQGQGQYEQYF. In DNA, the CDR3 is TGCGCCAGCAGCCAGGGACAGGGCCAATACGAGCAGTACTTC.

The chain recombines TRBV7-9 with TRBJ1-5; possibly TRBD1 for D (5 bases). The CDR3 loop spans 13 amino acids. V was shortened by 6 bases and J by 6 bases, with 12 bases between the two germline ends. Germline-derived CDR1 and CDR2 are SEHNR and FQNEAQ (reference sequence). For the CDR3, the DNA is TGTGCCAGCAGTAAGGGGCTCGGTCAGCCCCAGCATTTT. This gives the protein CASSKGLGQPQHF.

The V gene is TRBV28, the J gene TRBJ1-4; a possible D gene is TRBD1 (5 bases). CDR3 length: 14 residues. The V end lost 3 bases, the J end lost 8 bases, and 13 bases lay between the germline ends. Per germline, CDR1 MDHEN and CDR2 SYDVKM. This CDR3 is CASSFLGPQEKLFF. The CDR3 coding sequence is TGTGCCAGCAGTTTCTTGGGGCCGCAGGAAAAACTGTTTTTT.

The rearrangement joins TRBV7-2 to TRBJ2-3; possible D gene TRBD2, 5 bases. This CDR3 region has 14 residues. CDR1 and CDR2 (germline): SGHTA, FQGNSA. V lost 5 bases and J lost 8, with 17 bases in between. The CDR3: CASSPASGWATQYF. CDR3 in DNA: TGTGCCAGCAGCCCCGCGTCGGGGTGGGCTACGCAGTATTTT.